This is a list of T cell receptor beta chains from one sample in a study of cytomegalovirus exposure and HLA in healthy donors. The data were produced by immunoSEQ multiplex PCR, yet TCRdb's version contains in-frame clones alone and is incomplete. The sample records 200,000 to 250,000 clones, around 79% being singletons. Sequencing used PBMCs. The receptors here all came from a girl aged 2-10 years in good health and CMV-seronegative. Each CDR3 is given with its conserved first and last residue. The D gene is left open where the match is weak. Clone size is not always given. Where it is, it says once, few, many or a class for expanded clones.

TRBV6-5,-,-,TRBJ2-3,TGTGCCAGCAGTTACTCGTTACTTAGCACAGATACGCAGTATTTT,CASSYSLLSTDTQYF
TRBV29-1,-,-,TRBJ2-3,TGCGGGGAGGTCCCCCCCCCAGCAGATACGCAGTATTTT,CGEVPPPADTQYF
TRBV5-1,-,few,TRBJ1-4,TGCGCCAGCAGCTTGGATATTGATGAAAAACTGTTTTTT,CASSLDIDEKLFF
TRBV19,-,-,TRBJ1-5,TGTGCCAGTAGTTCCAGGGATCAGCCCCAGCATTTT,CASSSRDQPQHF
TRBV9,-,-,TRBJ2-3,TGTGCCAGCAGCGCTGGACTACGCGAGACAGATACGCAGTATTTT,CASSAGLRETDTQYF
TRBV7-9,-,-,TRBJ2-5,TGTGCCAGCAGCTTCGGAGAGGAGGAGACCCAGTACTTC,CASSFGEEETQYF
TRBV6-5,TRBD2,-,TRBJ2-7,TGTGCCACCGCGGCTAGCGGCTCCTACGAGCAGTACTTC,CATAASGSYEQYF
TRBV19,TRBD2,-,TRBJ2-2,TGTGCCAGTAAACGGCGGGGGGGCGGGAATGGCGGGGAGCTGTTTTTT,CASKRRGGGNGGELFF
TRBV6-5,-,-,TRBJ2-7,TGTGCCAGCAGCCCTGAGCGGTTGGGCCACGAGCAGTACTTC,CASSPERLGHEQYF
TRBV5-1,TRBD1,-,TRBJ1-1,TGCGCCAGCAGCTTAGGGGGCGTAGAGGCAGCTTTCTTT,CASSLGGVEAAFF
TRBV7-9,TRBD1,-,TRBJ1-4,TGTGCCAGCAGGGGGACAGCGAATGAAAAACTGTTTTTT,CASRGTANEKLFF
TRBV19,-,-,TRBJ1-2,TGTGCCAGTAAGCCTCGGGGGGCCTACCTGCTCACCTTC,CASKPRGAYLLTF
TRBV27,-,-,TRBJ2-2,TGTGCCAGCAGTTCCTACGGACTGACCGGGGAGCTGTTTTTT,CASSSYGLTGELFF
TRBV29-1,-,-,TRBJ2-5,TGCAGCGCTGACCCGGAGGGGGGGGAGACCCAGTACTTC,CSADPEGGETQYF
TRBV19,-,-,TRBJ1-5,TGTGCCAGTAGTATCTTTGGGCAGAACAATCAGCCCCAGCATTTT,CASSIFGQNNQPQHF
TRBV5-1,TRBD1,-,TRBJ2-7,TGCGCCAGCTCGACGGAAACAGGGGGCGATCTGGCTGGTGAGCAGTACTTC,CASSTETGGDLAGEQYF
TRBV4-2,TRBD2,-,TRBJ2-5,TGTGCCAGCAGCCCGAGGGTAGCGGGAGGGCCGGGCCAAGAGACCCAGTACTTC,CASSPRVAGGPGQETQYF
TRBV7-9,TRBD1,few,TRBJ1-1,TGTGCCAGCAGCTTACAGGGGGCAACTGAAGCTTTCTTT,CASSLQGATEAFF
TRBV2,TRBD2,-,TRBJ2-7,TGTGCCAGCAGTGAGGGACTAGCGGGAGGCGAGCAGTACTTC,CASSEGLAGGEQYF
TRBV18,-,-,TRBJ2-7,TGTGCCAGCTCACCCTCGGGCCGACCCGGAGGGGAGCAGTACTTC,CASSPSGRPGGEQYF
TRBV5-1,TRBD2,-,TRBJ2-1,TGCGCCAGCAGCTTAATAGCGGGAGAGGGCAATGAGCAGTTCTTC,CASSLIAGEGNEQFF